The rows below give T cell receptor beta chains drawn from one sample of a study of T cells in Graves' hyperthyroidism and ophthalmopathy. TCRdb passed the multiplex PCR reads through MiXCR, listing each CDR3 protein once. The table lists approximately 600,000 distinct CDR3 sequences, around 14% of them singletons. Source material: blood. The receptors shown here come from a young woman with Graves' ophthalmopathy. Each CDR3 is given with its conserved first and last residue. The D gene is left open where the match is weak. Expanded clones are given a class, and other clones once, few, many or no size at all.

D gene,J gene,V gene,clone size,CDR3 protein,CDR3 DNA
TRBD1,TRBJ2-2,TRBV12-3/TRBV12-4,many,CASSLRDSGRELFF,TGTGCCAGCAGTTTAAGGGACAGCGGAAGGGAGCTGTTTTTT
TRBD1,TRBJ2-1,TRBV4-3,few,CASSPGSGTGSGNEQFF,TGCGCCAGCAGCCCCGGTTCCGGGACAGGGTCTGGCAATGAGCAGTTCTTC
.,TRBJ1-2,TRBV5-1,.,CASSLAPLGGPWPSNYGYTF,TGCGCCAGCAGCTTGGCTCCTCTCGGGGGACCTTGGCCCTCTAACTATGGCTACACCTTC
TRBD2,TRBJ2-7,TRBV14,many,CASSQVAGGQYEQYF,TGTGCCAGCAGCCAAGTTGCGGGAGGGCAGTACGAGCAGTACTTC
.,TRBJ1-1,TRBV28,many,CASSLGEMHTEAFF,TGTGCCAGCAGTTTGGGGGAGATGCACACTGAAGCTTTCTTT
.,TRBJ2-5,TRBV12-3/TRBV12-4,few,CASSPPGRWEAQYF,TGTGCCAGCAGTCCACCGGGACGGTGGGAGGCCCAGTACTTC
.,TRBJ1-2,TRBV5-1,many,CASSHPDRLYGYTF,TGCGCCAGCAGCCACCCGGACAGACTCTATGGCTACACCTTC
.,TRBJ2-3,TRBV20-1,.,CSAPILVGTQYF,TGCAGTGCTCCTATACTAGTTGGTACGCAGTATTTT
.,TRBJ2-3,TRBV2,many,CASSPSTVLDTQYF,TGTGCCAGCAGTCCGTCGACTGTCCTAGATACGCAGTATTTT
.,TRBJ2-1,TRBV18,.,CASSLTRDKYNEQFF,TGTGCCAGCTCACTGACCCGGGACAAATACAATGAGCAGTTCTTC
TRBD1,TRBJ1-3,TRBV12-3/TRBV12-4,.,CASSLEDRFLPDSGNTIYF,TGTGCCAGCAGTTTAGAGGACAGGTTCTTGCCCGACTCTGGAAACACCATATATTTT
.,TRBJ2-7,TRBV11-2,many,CASTSIIGSTYEQYF,TGTGCCAGCACCTCCATTATAGGCAGCACCTACGAGCAGTACTTC
.,TRBJ2-3,TRBV7-3,.,CASSLSPDTDTQYF,TGTGCCAGCAGCTTATCGCCCGACACAGATACGCAGTATTTT
.,TRBJ1-5,TRBV27,.,CASRNLGRNNQPQHF,TGTGCCAGCAGGAATTTAGGGAGAAACAATCAGCCCCAGCATTTT
TRBD1,TRBJ2-6,TRBV20-1,few,CSASQDRVSGANVLTF,TGCAGTGCTAGCCAGGACAGGGTTTCTGGGGCCAACGTCCTGACTTTC
.,TRBJ1-5,TRBV28,many,CASSGPDRLNQPQHF,TGTGCCAGCAGTGGACCCGACAGGCTAAATCAGCCCCAGCATTTT
.,TRBJ1-2,TRBV27,many,CASSSTPGLPYGYTF,TGTGCCAGCAGTTCCACCCCGGGACTGCCTTATGGCTACACCTTC
.,TRBJ2-6,TRBV20-1,few,CSASPWDQNSGANVLTF,TGCAGTGCTAGCCCCTGGGACCAAAACTCTGGGGCCAACGTCCTGACTTTC
.,TRBJ2-5,TRBV20-1,.,CSAQVPRGQETQYF,TGCAGTGCCCAAGTGCCACGCGGTCAAGAGACCCAGTACTTC
.,TRBJ1-2,TRBV6-2/TRBV6-3,.,CASSAITTYGYTF,TGTGCCAGCAGTGCAATTACCACCTATGGCTACACCTTC
.,TRBJ2-5,TRBV5-6,many,CASSTERGWISQETQYF,TGTGCCAGCAGCACGGAGAGAGGCTGGATCTCCCAAGAGACCCAGTACTTC
.,TRBJ1-2,TRBV12-3/TRBV12-4,many,CASRDDYGYTF,TGTGCCAGCAGGGACGACTATGGCTACACCTTC
.,TRBJ1-4,TRBV30,.,CAWSMEEKLFF,TGTGCCTGGAGTATGGAGGAAAAACTGTTTTTT
.,TRBJ1-1,TRBV25-1,.,CASVGPLGTEAFF,TGTGCCAGCGTAGGCCCCCTGGGGACTGAAGCTTTCTTT
.,TRBJ2-2,TRBV5-1,few,CASSLISLTTGELFF,TGCGCCAGCAGCCTCATTTCTCTGACAACCGGGGAGCTGTTTTTT
.,TRBJ1-3,TRBV7-8,few,CASSGTEERNTIYF,TGTGCCAGCAGCGGGACCGAGGAGAGAAACACCATATATTTT
TRBD2,TRBJ2-3,TRBV3-1,few,CASSQREGQVDTQYF,TGTGCCAGCAGTCAGCGGGAGGGCCAGGTAGATACGCAGTATTTT
.,TRBJ2-1,TRBV7-8,many,CASSLGSGYNEQFF,TGTGCCAGCAGCTTAGGAAGCGGGTACAATGAGCAGTTCTTC
TRBD1,TRBJ1-2,TRBV4-2,many,CASSQDPGTGPYGYTF,TGTGCCAGCAGCCAAGACCCCGGGACAGGACCTTATGGCTACACCTTC
.,TRBJ1-1,TRBV6-1,.,CASSSTEMNTEAFF,TGTGCCAGCAGTTCGACGGAGATGAACACTGAAGCTTTCTTT
.,TRBJ1-2,TRBV7-9,many,CASSLAETELNGYTF,TGTGCCAGCAGCTTAGCAGAGACAGAGTTAAATGGCTACACCTTC
.,TRBJ2-3,TRBV4-2,few,CASSKRSSTDTQYF,TGTGCCAGCAGCAAGCGGTCGAGCACAGATACGCAGTATTTT
.,TRBJ1-1,TRBV12-3/TRBV12-4,.,CASTKREGPGGKTEAFF,TGTGCCAGCACTAAGCGGGAGGGCCCGGGGGGAAAGACTGAAGCTTTCTTT
.,TRBJ2-3,TRBV30,.,CAWSLLTDTQYF,TGTGCCTGGAGTCTCTTAACAGATACGCAGTATTTT
.,TRBJ2-7,TRBV10-3,many,CAISETVYEQYF,TGTGCCATCAGTGAGACGGTCTACGAGCAGTACTTC
.,TRBJ2-3,TRBV6-1,many,CASSSTRAKITDTQYF,TGTGCCAGCAGTTCAACCCGGGCCAAGATCACAGATACGCAGTATTTT
.,TRBJ1-5,TRBV7-2,.,CASSPWGDQPQHF,TGTGCCAGCAGCCCGTGGGGAGATCAGCCCCAGCATTTT
TRBD2,TRBJ2-1,TRBV3-1,many,CASSPQGLDYNEQFF,TGTGCCAGCAGCCCCCAGGGACTAGACTACAATGAGCAGTTCTTC
TRBD1,TRBJ1-2,TRBV7-2,.,CANSLAGGGANYGYTF,TGTGCCAACAGCTTAGCAGGGGGGGGAGCTAACTATGGCTACACCTTC
.,TRBJ1-5,TRBV7-8,many,CASSLALGTPSNQPQHF,TGTGCCAGCAGCTTAGCGCTCGGGACACCTAGCAATCAGCCCCAGCATTTT